This T cell receptor beta chain was sequenced in a study of T cells after posttransplantation cyclophosphamide. This clone was recorded many times. Its antigen is unknown. Sequence at one end of the junction differs from germline and may be a read error. Peripheral blood was collected from the related graft donor on the marrow donation day. TCRdb keeps only in-frame clones here, not all; method: immunoSEQ multiplex PCR. The data show 25,000 to 35,000 clones, with none appearing a single time. Findings and caveats of the study: Later post-transplant blood repertoires were often dominated by donor CD8+ memory clones. TRB overlap between skin or GI tissue T cells and blood was limited.

The clonotype originates from a woman aged 25 to 45 in good health and a related stem cell transplant donor. Material: PBMCs.

The DNA for the CDR3 is TGTGCCAGCAGTAAAGCCGGGACAGGGTGGGAGACCCAGTACTTC. The encoded protein is CASSKAGTGWETQYF. V is TRBV2 and J is TRBJ2-5; the match to TRBD1 covers 9 bases. Germline values: CDR1 SNHLY, CDR2 FYNNEI. CDR3 length equals 15 residues.